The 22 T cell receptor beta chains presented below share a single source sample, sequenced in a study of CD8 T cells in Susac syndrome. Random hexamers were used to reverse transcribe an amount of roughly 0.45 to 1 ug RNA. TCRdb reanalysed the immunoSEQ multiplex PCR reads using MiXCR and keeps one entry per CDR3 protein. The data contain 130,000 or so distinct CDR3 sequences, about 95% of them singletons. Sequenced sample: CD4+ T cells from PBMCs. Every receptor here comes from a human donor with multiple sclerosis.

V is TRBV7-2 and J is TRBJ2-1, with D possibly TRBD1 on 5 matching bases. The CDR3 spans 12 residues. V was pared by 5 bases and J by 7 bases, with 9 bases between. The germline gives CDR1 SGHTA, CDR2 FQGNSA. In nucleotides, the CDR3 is TGTGCCAGCAGCCCAGGGTGGAATGAGCAGTTCTTC. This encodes CASSPGWNEQFF.

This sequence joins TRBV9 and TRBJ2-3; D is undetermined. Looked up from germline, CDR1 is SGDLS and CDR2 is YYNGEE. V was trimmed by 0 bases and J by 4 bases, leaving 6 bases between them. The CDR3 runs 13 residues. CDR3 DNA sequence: TGTGCCAGCAGCGTAGGGCCGGCAGATACGCAGTATTTT. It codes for CASSVGPADTQYF. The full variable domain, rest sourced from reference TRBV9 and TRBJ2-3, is DSGVTQTPKHLITATGQRVTLRCSPRSGDLSVYWYQQSLDQGLQFLIQYYNGEERAKGNILERFSAQQFPDLHSELNLSSLELGDSALYFCASSVGPADTQYFGPGTRLTVL.

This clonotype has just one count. The CDR3 DNA is TGCAGTGCTAGGACAGGACACACCGGGGAGCTGTTTTTT. This gives the protein CSARTGHTGELFF. The chain is built from TRBV20-1 and TRBJ2-2; a weak D match, TRBD1 (6 bases). Germline-derived CDR1 and CDR2 are DFQATT and SNEGSKA (reference sequence). The CDR3 has 13 residues. Trimming stripped 3 bases from V and 3 bases from J, with 8 bases between.

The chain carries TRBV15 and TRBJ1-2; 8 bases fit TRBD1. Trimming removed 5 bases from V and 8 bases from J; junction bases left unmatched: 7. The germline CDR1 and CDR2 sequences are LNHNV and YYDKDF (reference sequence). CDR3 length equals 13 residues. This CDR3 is CATSGGTGRGYTF. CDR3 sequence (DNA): TGTGCCACCAGCGGTGGGACAGGCAGAGGCTACACCTTC.

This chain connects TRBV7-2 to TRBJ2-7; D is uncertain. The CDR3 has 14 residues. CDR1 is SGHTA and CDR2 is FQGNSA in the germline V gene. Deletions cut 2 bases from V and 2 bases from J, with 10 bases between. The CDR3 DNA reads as TGTGCCAGCAGCTTAAATGACGGCCCCTACGAGCAGTACTTC. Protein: CASSLNDGPYEQYF.

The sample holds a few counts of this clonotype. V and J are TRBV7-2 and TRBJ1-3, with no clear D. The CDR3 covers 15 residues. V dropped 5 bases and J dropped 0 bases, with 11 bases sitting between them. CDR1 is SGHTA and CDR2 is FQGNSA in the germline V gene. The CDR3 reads CASSPDGRSGNTIYF. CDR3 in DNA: TGTGCCAGCAGCCCCGACGGCCGCTCTGGAAACACCATATATTTT.

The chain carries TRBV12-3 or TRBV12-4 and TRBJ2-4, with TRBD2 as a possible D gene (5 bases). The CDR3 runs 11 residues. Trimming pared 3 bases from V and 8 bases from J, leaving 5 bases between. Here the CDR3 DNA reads TGTGCCAGCAGTTTCGGGGACATTCAGTACTTC. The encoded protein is CASSFGDIQYF.

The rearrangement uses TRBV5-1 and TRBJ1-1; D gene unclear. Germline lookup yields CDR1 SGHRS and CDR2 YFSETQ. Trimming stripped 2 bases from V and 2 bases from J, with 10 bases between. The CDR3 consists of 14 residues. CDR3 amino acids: CASSFFSYNTEAFF. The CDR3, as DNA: TGCGCCAGCAGCTTCTTTTCTTACAACACTGAAGCTTTCTTT. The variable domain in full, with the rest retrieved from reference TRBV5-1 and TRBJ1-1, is KAGVTQTPRYLIKTRGQQVTLSCSPISGHRSVSWYQQTPGQGLQFLFEYFSETQRNKGNFPGRFSGRQFSNSRSEMNVSTLELGDSALYLCASSFFSYNTEAFFGQGTRLTVV.

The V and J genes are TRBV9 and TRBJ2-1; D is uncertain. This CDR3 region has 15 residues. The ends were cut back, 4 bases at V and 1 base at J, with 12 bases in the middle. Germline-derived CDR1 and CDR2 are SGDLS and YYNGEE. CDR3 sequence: CASSPASVSYNEQFF. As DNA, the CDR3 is TGTGCCAGCAGCCCCGCTAGTGTTTCCTACAATGAGCAGTTCTTC.

CDR3 sequence reads: CSASSTSPKEQYF. The CDR3, as DNA: TGCAGTGCTAGTTCCACTAGTCCGAAAGAGCAGTACTTC. The rearrangement uses TRBV20-1 and TRBJ2-7, with D possibly being TRBD2 (5 bases). This CDR3 has 13 residues. Trimming shortened V by 3 bases and J by 7 bases, and 16 bases separated the two germline ends. Germline CDR1 is DFQATT and CDR2 is SNEGSKA (reference sequence).

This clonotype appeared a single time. CDR3 in amino acids: CASSLGTARTDTQYF. In DNA, the CDR3 is TGTGCCAGCAGCTTAGGGACAGCTCGGACAGATACGCAGTATTTT. This chain joins TRBV7-2 and TRBJ2-3, with a possible D match to TRBD1 (6 bases). Deletions cut 1 base from V and 3 bases from J, with 11 bases between. The CDR3 is 15 amino acids. Germline values: CDR1 SGHTA, CDR2 FQGNSA.

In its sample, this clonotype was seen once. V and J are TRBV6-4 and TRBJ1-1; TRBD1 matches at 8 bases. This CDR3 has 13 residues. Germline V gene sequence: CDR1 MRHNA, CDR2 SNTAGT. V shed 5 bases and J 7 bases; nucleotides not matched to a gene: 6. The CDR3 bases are TGTGCCAGCAGTACCGACAGGGGAGATGAAGCTTTCTTT. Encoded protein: CASSTDRGDEAFF.

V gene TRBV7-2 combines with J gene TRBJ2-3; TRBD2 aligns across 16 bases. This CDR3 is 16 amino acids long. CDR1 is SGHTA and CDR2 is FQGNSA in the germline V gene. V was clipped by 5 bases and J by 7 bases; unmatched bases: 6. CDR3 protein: CASSRGLAGGEYTQYF. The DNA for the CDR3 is TGTGCCAGCAGCAGGGGACTAGCGGGGGGGGAATATACGCAGTATTTT.

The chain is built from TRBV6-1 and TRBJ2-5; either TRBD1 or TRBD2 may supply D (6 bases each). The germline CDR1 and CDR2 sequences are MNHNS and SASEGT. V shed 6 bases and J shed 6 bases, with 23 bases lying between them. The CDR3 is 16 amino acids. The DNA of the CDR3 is TGTGCCAGCAGCCCCGTGCTAGGGGGGCGCGATCAGACCCAGTACTTC. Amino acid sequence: CASSPVLGGRDQTQYF.

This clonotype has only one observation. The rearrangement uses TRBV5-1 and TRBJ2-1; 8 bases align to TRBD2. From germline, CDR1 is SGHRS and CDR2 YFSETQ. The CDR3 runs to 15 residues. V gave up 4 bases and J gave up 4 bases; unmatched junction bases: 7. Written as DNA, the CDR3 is TGCGCCAGCAGCCCTACGGGAGGGAAATACAATGAGCAGTTCTTC. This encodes CASSPTGGKYNEQFF.

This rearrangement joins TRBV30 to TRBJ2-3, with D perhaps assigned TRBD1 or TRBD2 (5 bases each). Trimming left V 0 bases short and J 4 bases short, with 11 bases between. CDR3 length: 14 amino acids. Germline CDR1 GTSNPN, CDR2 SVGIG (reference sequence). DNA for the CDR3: TGTGCCTGGAGTGTGGGGCCGGGATCAGATACGCAGTATTTT. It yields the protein CAWSVGPGSDTQYF.

The CDR3 sequence is CASWDSNTGELFF. The DNA of the CDR3 is TGTGCCTCGTGGGACAGCAACACCGGGGAGCTGTTTTTT. This sequence joins TRBV6-5 and TRBJ2-2; 7 nucleotides align to TRBD1. V lost 11 bases, J lost 2 bases, and 5 bases stayed unmatched. The CDR3 spans 13 residues. Germline CDR1 and CDR2: MNHEY and SVGAGI.

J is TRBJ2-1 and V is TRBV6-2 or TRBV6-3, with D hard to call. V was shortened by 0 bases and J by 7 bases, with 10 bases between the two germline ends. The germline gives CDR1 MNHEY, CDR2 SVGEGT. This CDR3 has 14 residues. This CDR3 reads CASSYSGVKNEQFF. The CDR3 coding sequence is TGTGCCAGCAGTTACTCAGGAGTCAAGAATGAGCAGTTCTTC.

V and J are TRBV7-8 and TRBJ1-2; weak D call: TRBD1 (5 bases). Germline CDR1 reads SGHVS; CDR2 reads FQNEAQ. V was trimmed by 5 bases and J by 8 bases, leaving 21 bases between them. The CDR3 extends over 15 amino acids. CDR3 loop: CASSLSGAGGGGYTF. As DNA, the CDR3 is TGTGCCAGCAGCCTTAGTGGGGCAGGAGGTGGAGGCTACACCTTC.

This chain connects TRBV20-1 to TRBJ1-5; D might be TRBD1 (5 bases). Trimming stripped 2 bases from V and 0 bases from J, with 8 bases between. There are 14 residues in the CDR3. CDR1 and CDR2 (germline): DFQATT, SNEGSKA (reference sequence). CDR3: CSARQGVSNQPQHF. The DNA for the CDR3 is TGCAGTGCTAGACAGGGAGTTAGCAATCAGCCCCAGCATTTT.

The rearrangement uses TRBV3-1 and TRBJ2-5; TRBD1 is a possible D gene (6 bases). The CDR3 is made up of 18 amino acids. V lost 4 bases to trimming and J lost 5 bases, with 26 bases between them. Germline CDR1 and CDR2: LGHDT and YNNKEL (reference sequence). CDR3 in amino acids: CASSRAPILQGAPETQYF. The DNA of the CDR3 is TGTGCCAGCAGCCGCGCACCAATCCTACAGGGCGCCCCGGAGACCCAGTACTTC.

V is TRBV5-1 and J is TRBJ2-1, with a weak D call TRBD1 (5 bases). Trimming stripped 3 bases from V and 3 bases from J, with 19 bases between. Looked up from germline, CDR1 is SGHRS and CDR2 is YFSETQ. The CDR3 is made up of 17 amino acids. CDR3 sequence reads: CASSSQGSSLVYNEQFF. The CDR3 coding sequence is TGCGCCAGCAGCTCTCAGGGATCCTCACTTGTCTACAATGAGCAGTTCTTC. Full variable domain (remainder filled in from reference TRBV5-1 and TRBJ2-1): KAGVTQTPRYLIKTRGQQVTLSCSPISGHRSVSWYQQTPGQGLQFLFEYFSETQRNKGNFPGRFSGRQFSNSRSEMNVSTLELGDSALYLCASSSQGSSLVYNEQFFGPGTRLTVL.